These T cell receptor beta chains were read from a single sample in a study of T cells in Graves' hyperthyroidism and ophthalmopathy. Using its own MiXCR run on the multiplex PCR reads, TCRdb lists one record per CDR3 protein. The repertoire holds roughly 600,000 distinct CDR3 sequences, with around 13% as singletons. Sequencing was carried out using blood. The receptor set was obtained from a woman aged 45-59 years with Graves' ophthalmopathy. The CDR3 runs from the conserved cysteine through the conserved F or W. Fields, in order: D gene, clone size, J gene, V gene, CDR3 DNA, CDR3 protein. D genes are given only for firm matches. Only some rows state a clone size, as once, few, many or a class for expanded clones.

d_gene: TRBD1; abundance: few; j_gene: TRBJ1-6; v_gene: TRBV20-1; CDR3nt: TGCAGTGCTAGAGATCGGGGCAGGGGGACACTTAATTCACCCCTCCACTTT; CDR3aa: CSARDRGRGTLNSPLHF
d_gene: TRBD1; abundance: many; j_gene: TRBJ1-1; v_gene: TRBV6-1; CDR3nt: TGTGCCAGCAGCGCCGGGACAGAAGCGAACACTGAAGCTTTCTTT; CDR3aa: CASSAGTEANTEAFF
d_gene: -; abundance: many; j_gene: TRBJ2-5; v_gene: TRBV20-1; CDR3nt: TGCAGTGCTAGAGAGGGGGTGCTAGAGACCCAGTACTTC; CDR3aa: CSAREGVLETQYF
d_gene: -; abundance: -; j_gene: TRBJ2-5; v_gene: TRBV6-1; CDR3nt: TGTGCCAGCTCTGAATTAGCGGAGACCCAGTACTTC; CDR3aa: CASSELAETQYF
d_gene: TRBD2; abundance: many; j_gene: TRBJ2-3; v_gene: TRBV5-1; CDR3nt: TGCGCCAGCAGCGAAGGACTAGCGGAGAATACGCAGTATTTT; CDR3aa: CASSEGLAENTQYF
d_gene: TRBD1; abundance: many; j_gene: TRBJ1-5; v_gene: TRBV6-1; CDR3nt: TGTGCCAGCGTGAGCCCTGAGGACAGGACTAGTCAGCCCCAGCATTTT; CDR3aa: CASVSPEDRTSQPQHF
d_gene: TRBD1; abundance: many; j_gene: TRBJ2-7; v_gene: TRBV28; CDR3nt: TGTGCCAGCAGTTCGGGACAGGGGAGGCCCTACGAGCAGTACTTC; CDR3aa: CASSSGQGRPYEQYF
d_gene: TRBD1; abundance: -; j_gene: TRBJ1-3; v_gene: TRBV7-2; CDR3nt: TGTGCCGGCAGCCAACTACCCGTGACAGGGGCTGGAAACACCATATATTTT; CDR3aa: CAGSQLPVTGAGNTIYF
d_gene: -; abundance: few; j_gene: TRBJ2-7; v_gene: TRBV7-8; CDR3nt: TGTGCCAGCAGCCAGATCCCCCCCTTAGGCTCCTACGAGCAGTACTTC; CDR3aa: CASSQIPPLGSYEQYF
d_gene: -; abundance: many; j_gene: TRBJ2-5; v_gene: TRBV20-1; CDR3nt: TGCAGTGCTCAAGCCGGGGATATTCAAGAGACCCAGTACTTC; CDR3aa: CSAQAGDIQETQYF
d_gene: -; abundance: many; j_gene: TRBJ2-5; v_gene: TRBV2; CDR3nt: TGTGCCAGCAGTGGCTCCCAAGAGACCCAGTACTTC; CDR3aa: CASSGSQETQYF
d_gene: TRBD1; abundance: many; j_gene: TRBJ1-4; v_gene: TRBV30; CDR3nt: TGTGCCTGGACCTCCCCCGGACAGGGCACTAATGAAAAACTGTTTTTT; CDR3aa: CAWTSPGQGTNEKLFF
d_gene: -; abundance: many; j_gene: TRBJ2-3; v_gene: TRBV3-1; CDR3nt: TGTGCCAGCAGCCGCGGGGTATCGAGCACAGATACGCAGTATTTT; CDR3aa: CASSRGVSSTDTQYF
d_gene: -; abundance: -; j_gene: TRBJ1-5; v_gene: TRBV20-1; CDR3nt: TGCAGTGCTAGTCCCGATGGGGATCAGCCCCAGCATTTT; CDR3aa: CSASPDGDQPQHF
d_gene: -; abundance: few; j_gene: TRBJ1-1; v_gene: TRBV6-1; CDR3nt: TGTGCCAGCAGGGGTTGGCAGATGAACACTGAAGCTTTCTTT; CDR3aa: CASRGWQMNTEAFF
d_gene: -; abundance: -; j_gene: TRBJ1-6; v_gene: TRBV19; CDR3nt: TGTGCCAGTAGTGCTCCCCAAAACAGGGATTCACCCCTCCACTTT; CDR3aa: CASSAPQNRDSPLHF
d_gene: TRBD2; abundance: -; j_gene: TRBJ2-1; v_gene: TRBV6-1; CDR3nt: TGTGCCAGCAGACGCCAACTAGCGGGCTACAATGAGCAGTTCTTC; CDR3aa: CASRRQLAGYNEQFF
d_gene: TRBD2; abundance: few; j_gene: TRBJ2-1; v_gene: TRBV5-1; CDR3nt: TGCGCCAGCAGCTTTGCTAGCGGGAGCTACAATGAGCAGTTCTTC; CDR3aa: CASSFASGSYNEQFF
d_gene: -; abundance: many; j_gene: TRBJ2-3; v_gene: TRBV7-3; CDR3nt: TGTGCCAGTGGAGCGGGCGGGACAACAGATACGCAGTATTTT; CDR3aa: CASGAGGTTDTQYF
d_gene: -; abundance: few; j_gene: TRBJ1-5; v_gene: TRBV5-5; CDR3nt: TGTGCCAGCAGCTCGACCTGGACAGATCGGCCCCAGCATTTT; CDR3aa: CASSSTWTDRPQHF
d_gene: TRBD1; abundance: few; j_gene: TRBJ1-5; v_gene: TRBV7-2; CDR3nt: TGTGCCAGCAGCGGGCGGACAGGGGAAGGGCCCCAGCATTTT; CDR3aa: CASSGRTGEGPQHF
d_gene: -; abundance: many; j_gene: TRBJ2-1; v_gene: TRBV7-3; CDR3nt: TGTGCCAGCAGCTTAAGAGGACAGCTGGATGAGCAGTTCTTC; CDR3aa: CASSLRGQLDEQFF
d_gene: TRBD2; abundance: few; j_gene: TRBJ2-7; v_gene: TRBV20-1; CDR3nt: TGCAGTGCTCCTAGCCCCCGGACTAGCGGGAGGGCCTACGAGCAGTACTTC; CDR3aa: CSAPSPRTSGRAYEQYF
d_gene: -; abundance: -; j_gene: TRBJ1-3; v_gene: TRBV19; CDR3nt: TGTGCCAGTAGTATAGGTCCCGGACTCTCTGGAAACACCATATATTTT; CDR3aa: CASSIGPGLSGNTIYF
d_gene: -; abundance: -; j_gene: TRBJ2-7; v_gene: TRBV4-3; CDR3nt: TGCGCCAGCAGCCAAGATCATAGGGCTAGCTCCTACGAGCAGTACTTC; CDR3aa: CASSQDHRASSYEQYF
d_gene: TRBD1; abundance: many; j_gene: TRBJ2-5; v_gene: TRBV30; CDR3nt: TGTGCCTGGAGTTTGGGACAGCCCCAGTACTTC; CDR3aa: CAWSLGQPQYF
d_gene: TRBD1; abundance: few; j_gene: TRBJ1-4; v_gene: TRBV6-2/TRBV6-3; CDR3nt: TGTGCCAGCAGTTACTCGATTGGGACAGGCGAAAAACTGTTTTTT; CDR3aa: CASSYSIGTGEKLFF
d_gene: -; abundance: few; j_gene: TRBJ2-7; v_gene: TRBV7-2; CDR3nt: TGTGCCAGCAGCAAGAGCGCGGGTTTTGGGAAGGGACTTCTCTCCTACGAGCAGTACTTC; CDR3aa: CASSKSAGFGKGLLSYEQYF
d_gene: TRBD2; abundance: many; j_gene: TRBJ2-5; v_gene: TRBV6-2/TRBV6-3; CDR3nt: TGTGCCAGCAGTTACGCGGGACTAGCGGGAGGGCCGTACCAAGAGACCCAGTACTTC; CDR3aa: CASSYAGLAGGPYQETQYF
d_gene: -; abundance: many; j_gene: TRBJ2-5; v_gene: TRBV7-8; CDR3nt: TGTGCCAGCACTCGGGGAAGCGGGACATCCGGGGAGACCCAGTACTTC; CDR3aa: CASTRGSGTSGETQYF
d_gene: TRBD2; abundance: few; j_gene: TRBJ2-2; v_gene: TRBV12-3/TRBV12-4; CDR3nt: TGTGCCAGCAGGGAACTAGCGGGAGTTGATACCGGGGAGCTGTTTTTT; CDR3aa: CASRELAGVDTGELFF
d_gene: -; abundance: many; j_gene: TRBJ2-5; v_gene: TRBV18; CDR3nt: TGTGCCAGCTCACCTATGTACCAAGAGACCCAGTACTTC; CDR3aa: CASSPMYQETQYF
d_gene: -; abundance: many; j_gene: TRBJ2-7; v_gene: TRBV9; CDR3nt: TGTGCCAGCAGCCCCGGGCCCTGGGGTAGGGAGCAGTACTTC; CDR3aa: CASSPGPWGREQYF
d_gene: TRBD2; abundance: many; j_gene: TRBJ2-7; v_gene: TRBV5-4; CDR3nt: TGTGCCAGCAGTTCCGGACTAGCGGGAGGGCCGTACGAGCAGTACTTC; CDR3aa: CASSSGLAGGPYEQYF
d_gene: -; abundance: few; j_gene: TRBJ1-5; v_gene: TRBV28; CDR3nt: TGTGCCAGCAGTTTGGGTGTAGGGATTGATCAGCCCCAGCATTTT; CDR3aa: CASSLGVGIDQPQHF
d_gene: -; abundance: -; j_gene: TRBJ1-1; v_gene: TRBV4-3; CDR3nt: TGCGCCAGCAGCCAGACGGAGCGGGACCGCTACGCTGAAGCTTTCTTT; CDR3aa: CASSQTERDRYAEAFF
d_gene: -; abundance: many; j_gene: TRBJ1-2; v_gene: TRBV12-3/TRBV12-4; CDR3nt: TGTGCCAGCAGTTACGGGGGCTATGGCTACACCTTC; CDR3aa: CASSYGGYGYTF
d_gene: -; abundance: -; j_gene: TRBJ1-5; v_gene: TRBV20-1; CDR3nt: TGCAGTGCTAGTTTGGGGGTCGAGATTCAGCCCCAGCATTTT; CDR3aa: CSASLGVEIQPQHF
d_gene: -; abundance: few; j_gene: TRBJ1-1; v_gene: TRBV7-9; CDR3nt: TGTGCCAGCAGCTTATTGTCTGCGGAGGAGCTCTCGAACACTGAAGCTTTCTTT; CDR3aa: CASSLLSAEELSNTEAFF
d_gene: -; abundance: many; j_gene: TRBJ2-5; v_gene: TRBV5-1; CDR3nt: TGCGCCAGCAGCTCCGGGACGGAGACCCAGTACTTC; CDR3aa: CASSSGTETQYF
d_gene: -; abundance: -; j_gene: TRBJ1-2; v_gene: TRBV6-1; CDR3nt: TGTGCCAGCAGTGTGGGGCAGCTTTATGGCTACACCTTC; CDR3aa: CASSVGQLYGYTF
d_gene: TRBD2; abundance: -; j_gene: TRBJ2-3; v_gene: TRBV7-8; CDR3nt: TGTGCCAGCAGAAGGGGACTAGCTAGGACAGATACGCAGTATTTT; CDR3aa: CASRRGLARTDTQYF
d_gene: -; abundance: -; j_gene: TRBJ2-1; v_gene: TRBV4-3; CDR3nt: TGCGCCAGCAGCCATTCTATGCTGAGCTCCTACAATGAGCAGTTCTTC; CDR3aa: CASSHSMLSSYNEQFF
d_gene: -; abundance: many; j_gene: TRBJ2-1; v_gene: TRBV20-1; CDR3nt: TGCAGTGCTAGTGAGGGAACCTACAATGAGCAGTTCTTC; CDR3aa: CSASEGTYNEQFF
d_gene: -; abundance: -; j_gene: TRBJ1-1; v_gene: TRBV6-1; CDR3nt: TGTGCCAGCAGTGTGCGGGTAGGCACTGAAGCTTTCTTT; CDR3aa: CASSVRVGTEAFF
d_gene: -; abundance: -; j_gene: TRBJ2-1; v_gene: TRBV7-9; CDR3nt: TGTGCCAGCAGCTTAGAAGTGAGACTAGCCTACAATGAGCAGTTCTTC; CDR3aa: CASSLEVRLAYNEQFF
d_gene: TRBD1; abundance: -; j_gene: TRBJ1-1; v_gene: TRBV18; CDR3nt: TGTGCCAGCTCACCACCGGGACAGAGGTGGGCTGAAGCTTTCTTT; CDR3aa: CASSPPGQRWAEAFF
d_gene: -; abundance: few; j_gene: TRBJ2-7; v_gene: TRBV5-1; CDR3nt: TGCGCCAGCAGCCTAGGGTTACAGTCAGGCGAGCAGTACTTC; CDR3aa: CASSLGLQSGEQYF
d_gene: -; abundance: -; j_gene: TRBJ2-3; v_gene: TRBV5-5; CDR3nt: TGTGCCAGCAGATGGCGGGCCCCCAATACAGATACGCAGTATTTT; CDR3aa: CASRWRAPNTDTQYF
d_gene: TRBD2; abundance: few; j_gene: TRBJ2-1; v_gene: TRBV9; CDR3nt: TGTGCCAGCAGCGTAGGACTAGCGGGAGGGATGTATGAGCAGTTCTTC; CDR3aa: CASSVGLAGGMYEQFF
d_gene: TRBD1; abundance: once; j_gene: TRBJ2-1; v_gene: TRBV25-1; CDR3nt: TGTGCCAGCAGACAACAGGGGAATTACGGTGAGCAGTTCTTC; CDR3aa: CASRQQGNYGEQFF